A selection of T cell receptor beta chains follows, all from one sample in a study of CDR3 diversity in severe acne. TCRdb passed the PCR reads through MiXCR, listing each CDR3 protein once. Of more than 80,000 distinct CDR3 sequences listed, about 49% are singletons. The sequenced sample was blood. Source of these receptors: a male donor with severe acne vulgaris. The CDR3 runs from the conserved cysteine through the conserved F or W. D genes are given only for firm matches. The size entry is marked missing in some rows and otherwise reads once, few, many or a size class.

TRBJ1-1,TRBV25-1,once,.,TGTGCCAGCAGTTTAGGACGGCGACGGAACACTGAAGCTTTCTTT,CASSLGRRRNTEAFF
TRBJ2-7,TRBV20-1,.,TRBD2,TGCAGCAGGACTAGCGGCTACGAGCAGTACTTC,CSRTSGYEQYF
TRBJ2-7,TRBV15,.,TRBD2,TGTGCCACCAGCAGTCCGGGACTAGGCCTTCTAGAGCAGTACTTC,CATSSPGLGLLEQYF
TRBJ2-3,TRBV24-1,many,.,TGTGCCACCAGTGACTCTAGGTCAGATACGCAGTATTTT,CATSDSRSDTQYF
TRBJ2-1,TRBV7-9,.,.,TGTGCCAGCAGCCCCCGACAGTACAATGAGCAGTTCTTC,CASSPRQYNEQFF
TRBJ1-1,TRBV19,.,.,TGTGCCAGTAGTATAGACAACGACAAGAACACTGAAGCTTTCTTT,CASSIDNDKNTEAFF
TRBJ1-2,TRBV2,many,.,TGTGCCAGCAGGCAGGGTCGGGCGGCTAACTATGGCTACACCTTC,CASRQGRAANYGYTF
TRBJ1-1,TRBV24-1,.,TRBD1,TGTGCCACCAGTGCGGGGGCAGGGGGGATGAACACTGAAGCTTTCTTT,CATSAGAGGMNTEAFF
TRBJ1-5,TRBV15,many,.,TGTGCCACCAGCAGAGATCCCTTGGGGGCAGATCAGCCCCAGCATTTT,CATSRDPLGADQPQHF
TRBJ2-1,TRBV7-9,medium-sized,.,TGTGCCAGCAGCTCCGGGGAAAGCTCCTACAATGAGCAGTTCTTC,CASSSGESSYNEQFF
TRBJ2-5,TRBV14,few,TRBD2,TGTGCCAGCAGCCAAGTGATAGCGGGACTAAAAGTTCAAGAGACCCAGTACTTC,CASSQVIAGLKVQETQYF
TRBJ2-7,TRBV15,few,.,TGTGCCACCAGCAGAGGGGCCGAGCAGTACTTC,CATSRGAEQYF
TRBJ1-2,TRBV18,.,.,TGTGCCAGCTCACCAGGGACCGACTATGGCTACACCTTC,CASSPGTDYGYTF
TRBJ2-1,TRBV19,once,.,TGTGCTACCTCATTACGACCGGGACGGCGATCCTATGAGCAGTTCTTC,CATSLRPGRRSYEQFF
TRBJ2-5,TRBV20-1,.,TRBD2,TGCAGTGCTAGAGATCTGGCTAGCGGGAGCCCGGGGGGGACCCAGTACTTC,CSARDLASGSPGGTQYF
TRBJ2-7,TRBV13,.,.,TGTGCCAGCAGCCAACGGGGGGAGCAGTACTTC,CASSQRGEQYF
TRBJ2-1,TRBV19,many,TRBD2,TGTGCCACCAGTAGCGGGAGAACGGGTGAGCAGTTCTTC,CATSSGRTGEQFF